This T cell receptor (beta chain) was sequenced for a study of blood T cell repertoires in COVID-19. Study in general: Spain, Italy and the United States supplied samples that represented acute and convalescent COVID-19. T cells, B-cell-depleted T cells, or PBMCs provided the cDNA or gDNA that served as material.

As handled by the study authors: Amplification of reference gene primers provided the estimated nucleated cell counts. This table comes from immunoSEQ multiplex PCR, and its TCRdb copy is limited to in-frame clones, with some not included. V and J calls and clone size are given by that table; D and trimming were obtained from the DNA. The table lists 95,000 to 100,000 clones, 70% to 85% of them singletons, with around 15% in the top ten. With 7 bases removed from V and 5 bases from J, the gap between germline ends came to 14 bases. The CDR3 is 13 residues long. CDR1 is MNHEY and CDR2 is SVGAGI in the germline V gene.

This receptor was obtained from a woman aged 60-70 years with acute or convalescent COVID-19. V gene TRBV6-5 combines with J gene TRBJ1-1; TRBD1 might be the D (6 bases). The material sequenced was peripheral blood. The CDR3 here is CASKRGGGTEAFF. The DNA of the CDR3 is TGTGCCAGCAAGCGAGGGGGAGGGACTGAAGCTTTCTTT.